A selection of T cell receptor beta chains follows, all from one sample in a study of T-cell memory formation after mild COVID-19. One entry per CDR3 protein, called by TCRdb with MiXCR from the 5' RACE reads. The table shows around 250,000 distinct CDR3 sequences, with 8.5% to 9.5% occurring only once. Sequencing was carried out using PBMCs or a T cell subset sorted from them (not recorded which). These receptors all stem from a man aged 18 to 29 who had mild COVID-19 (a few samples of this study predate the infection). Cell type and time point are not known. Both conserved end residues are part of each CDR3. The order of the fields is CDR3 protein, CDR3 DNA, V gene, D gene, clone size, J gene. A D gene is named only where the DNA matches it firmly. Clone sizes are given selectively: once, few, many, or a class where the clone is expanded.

CDR3 protein: CASSLERIYGYTF
CDR3 DNA: TGTGCCAGCAGCTTAGAAAGGATCTATGGCTACACCTTC
V gene: TRBV7-2
D gene: -
clone size: -
J gene: TRBJ1-2

CDR3 protein: CASSVGLASGGTDTQYF
CDR3 DNA: TGTGCCAGCAGCGTAGGTCTAGCTAGCGGGGGCACAGATACGCAGTATTTT
V gene: TRBV9
D gene: TRBD2
clone size: few
J gene: TRBJ2-3

CDR3 protein: CASQLQARGGNEQFF
CDR3 DNA: TGTGCCAGCCAGCTCCAGGCGCGGGGGGGTAACGAGCAGTTCTTC
V gene: TRBV5-4
D gene: TRBD2
clone size: -
J gene: TRBJ2-1

CDR3 protein: CSARETGLNTEAFF
CDR3 DNA: TGCAGTGCTAGAGAGACAGGCCTGAACACTGAAGCTTTCTTT
V gene: TRBV20-1
D gene: -
clone size: -
J gene: TRBJ1-1

CDR3 protein: CASSLRGRDTDTQYF
CDR3 DNA: TGTGCCAGCAGCTTACGGGGGCGCGACACAGATACGCAGTATTTT
V gene: TRBV7-2
D gene: -
clone size: few
J gene: TRBJ2-3

CDR3 protein: CATSLGLADYNEQFF
CDR3 DNA: TGTGCCACCAGCCTGGGACTAGCAGATTACAATGAGCAGTTCTTC
V gene: TRBV15
D gene: TRBD2
clone size: many
J gene: TRBJ2-1

CDR3 protein: CSVLGQEGYTF
CDR3 DNA: TGCAGCGTTCTGGGCCAGGAGGGCTACACCTTC
V gene: TRBV29-1
D gene: -
clone size: -
J gene: TRBJ1-2

CDR3 protein: CASSLAGVTEAFF
CDR3 DNA: TGCGCCAGCAGCTTGGCCGGCGTCACTGAAGCTTTCTTT
V gene: TRBV5-1
D gene: -
clone size: few
J gene: TRBJ1-1

CDR3 protein: CASSQGRTEAFF
CDR3 DNA: TGCGCCAGCAGCCAAGGGCGAACAGAAGCTTTCTTT
V gene: TRBV4-1
D gene: -
clone size: -
J gene: TRBJ1-1

CDR3 protein: CASSIVGINEQYF
CDR3 DNA: TGTGCCAGTAGTATAGTGGGGATCAACGAGCAGTACTTC
V gene: TRBV19
D gene: -
clone size: few
J gene: TRBJ2-7

CDR3 protein: CAITQTGGSYEQYF
CDR3 DNA: TGTGCCATCACCCAAACAGGGGGTTCCTACGAGCAGTACTTC
V gene: TRBV10-3
D gene: TRBD1
clone size: -
J gene: TRBJ2-7

CDR3 protein: CASSLAPSGAADTQYF
CDR3 DNA: TGTGCCAGCAGCTTAGCGCCTAGCGGGGCGGCAGATACGCAGTATTTT
V gene: TRBV7-8
D gene: TRBD2
clone size: -
J gene: TRBJ2-3

CDR3 protein: CASKDSSSGANVLTF
CDR3 DNA: TGTGCCAGTAAGGACAGCAGCTCTGGGGCCAACGTCCTGACTTTC
V gene: TRBV19
D gene: -
clone size: -
J gene: TRBJ2-6

CDR3 protein: CASNNTPPSGQTYEQYF
CDR3 DNA: TGTGCCAGCAACAACACCCCCCCGTCCGGACAGACCTACGAGCAGTACTTC
V gene: TRBV14
D gene: -
clone size: -
J gene: TRBJ2-7

CDR3 protein: CASTPGGSTDTQYF
CDR3 DNA: TGTGCCAGCACCCCCGGGGGGAGCACAGATACGCAGTATTTT
V gene: TRBV6-6
D gene: TRBD2
clone size: -
J gene: TRBJ2-3

CDR3 protein: CASSQDRGGVYNEQFF
CDR3 DNA: TGTGCCAGCAGCCAAGATAGGGGGGGGGTCTACAATGAGCAGTTCTTC
V gene: TRBV4-2
D gene: -
clone size: many
J gene: TRBJ2-1

CDR3 protein: CASSLGDPAYNEQFF
CDR3 DNA: TGTGCCAGCAGTTTAGGGGACCCCGCGTACAATGAGCAGTTCTTC
V gene: TRBV27
D gene: -
clone size: -
J gene: TRBJ2-1

CDR3 protein: CASSGGGKNTEAFF
CDR3 DNA: TGTGCCAGCAGCGGAGGGGGGAAGAACACTGAAGCTTTCTTT
V gene: TRBV7-9
D gene: -
clone size: -
J gene: TRBJ1-1

CDR3 protein: CSARDRDYGYTF
CDR3 DNA: TGCAGTGCTAGGGACAGGGACTATGGCTACACCTTC
V gene: TRBV20-1
D gene: TRBD1
clone size: -
J gene: TRBJ1-2

CDR3 protein: CASSPTLGGGAFF
CDR3 DNA: TGTGCCAGCAGTCCGACCTTGGGGGGGGGAGCTTTCTTT
V gene: TRBV27
D gene: -
clone size: few
J gene: TRBJ1-1

CDR3 protein: CASSYSAVATDTQYF
CDR3 DNA: TGTGCCAGCAGTTACTCCGCGGTCGCCACAGATACGCAGTATTTT
V gene: TRBV6-5
D gene: -
clone size: -
J gene: TRBJ2-3

CDR3 protein: CASSWGDEQYF
CDR3 DNA: TGTGCCAGCAGCTGGGGGGACGAGCAGTACTTC
V gene: TRBV5-5
D gene: -
clone size: few
J gene: TRBJ2-7

CDR3 protein: CASSFDRADSPLHF
CDR3 DNA: TGTGCCAGCAGTTTTGACAGGGCTGATTCACCCCTCCACTTT
V gene: TRBV27
D gene: TRBD1
clone size: -
J gene: TRBJ1-6

CDR3 protein: CASSPIIRFGTQYF
CDR3 DNA: TGTGCCAGCAGTCCAATTATCAGGTTCGGTACGCAGTATTTT
V gene: TRBV6-5
D gene: -
clone size: -
J gene: TRBJ2-3

CDR3 protein: CASSLVSTGSSTEAFF
CDR3 DNA: TGTGCCAGCAGCTTAGTTTCGACGGGGAGCAGCACTGAAGCTTTCTTT
V gene: TRBV7-2
D gene: -
clone size: many
J gene: TRBJ1-1

CDR3 protein: CASSTGQPFNQPQHF
CDR3 DNA: TGTGCCAGCAGTACCGGGCAGCCGTTCAATCAGCCCCAGCATTTT
V gene: TRBV7-9
D gene: -
clone size: few
J gene: TRBJ1-5

CDR3 protein: CASSFTSGGSYNEQFF
CDR3 DNA: TGTGCCAGCAGTTTTACCAGCGGGGGTTCCTACAATGAGCAGTTCTTC
V gene: TRBV12-3/TRBV12-4
D gene: TRBD2
clone size: -
J gene: TRBJ2-1

CDR3 protein: CASSGLASYNEQFF
CDR3 DNA: TGTGCCAGCAGTGGACTAGCGTCCTACAATGAGCAGTTCTTC
V gene: TRBV2
D gene: TRBD2
clone size: -
J gene: TRBJ2-1

CDR3 protein: CATRQGSVGTQYF
CDR3 DNA: TGTGCCACCAGACAGGGGAGTGTCGGGACCCAGTACTTC
V gene: TRBV24-1
D gene: TRBD1
clone size: many
J gene: TRBJ2-5

CDR3 protein: CASRGQGYYEQYF
CDR3 DNA: TGTGCCAGCAGGGGACAGGGATACTACGAGCAGTACTTC
V gene: TRBV21-1
D gene: -
clone size: -
J gene: TRBJ2-7

CDR3 protein: CASSLAPVAITDHGYTF
CDR3 DNA: TGTGCCAGCAGTTTAGCGCCGGTTGCCATTACGGACCATGGCTACACCTTC
V gene: TRBV12-3/TRBV12-4
D gene: -
clone size: many
J gene: TRBJ1-2

CDR3 protein: CASSQSRDGEQFF
CDR3 DNA: TGTGCCAGCAGCCAAAGTAGGGACGGTGAGCAGTTCTTC
V gene: TRBV7-2
D gene: -
clone size: many
J gene: TRBJ2-1

CDR3 protein: CASSPTGNGDQPQHF
CDR3 DNA: TGTGCCAGCAGCCCAACAGGGAACGGGGATCAGCCCCAGCATTTT
V gene: TRBV9
D gene: -
clone size: -
J gene: TRBJ1-5

CDR3 protein: CASRLRGGRLEETQYF
CDR3 DNA: TGTGCCAGCAGACTCCGGGGGGGCCGTCTGGAAGAGACCCAGTACTTC
V gene: TRBV7-9
D gene: TRBD2
clone size: -
J gene: TRBJ2-5

CDR3 protein: CASTLGAPGGTEAFF
CDR3 DNA: TGTGCCAGCACCTTAGGCGCCCCAGGGGGGACTGAAGCTTTCTTT
V gene: TRBV5-4
D gene: TRBD1
clone size: few
J gene: TRBJ1-1

CDR3 protein: CASSFGGGTSGVETQYF
CDR3 DNA: TGTGCCAGCAGCTTCGGCGGAGGGACTAGCGGGGTTGAGACCCAGTACTTC
V gene: TRBV7-9
D gene: TRBD2
clone size: few
J gene: TRBJ2-5

CDR3 protein: CASSPDRGTRYSNQPQHF
CDR3 DNA: TGTGCCAGCAGCCCCGACAGGGGGACCAGATATAGCAATCAGCCCCAGCATTTT
V gene: TRBV7-8
D gene: TRBD1
clone size: few
J gene: TRBJ1-5